This T cell receptor beta chain originates from a study of early T cells in non-severe SARS-CoV-2 infection. Overall study: Sequencing targeted bulk RNA from unsorted whole blood, leaving chains unpaired. General study findings and limits: Lookups in VDJdb leaned toward anti-spike CD8 responses and missed private and CD4 specificities.

Worth noting for this clonotype: What it recognizes is unknown.

Individual cDNA molecules received unique molecular identifiers during library preparation. TCRdb fed the 5' RACE reads into MiXCR, producing one record per CDR3 protein. Of roughly 42,000 distinct CDR3 sequences in the sample, more than 10% were seen once. Trimming cost V 6 bases and J 5 bases, with 11 bases left between them. The CDR3 is 13 amino acids. Sequencing input: whole blood. The gene calls are TRBV12-3 or TRBV12-4 and TRBJ2-4, with D maybe TRBD1 (6 bases). This TCR was recovered from an adult who was a healthcare worker with PCR-confirmed SARS-CoV-2 infection or an uninfected control (not recorded which). CDR3 sequence (DNA): TGTGCCAGCAGCTCTCCAGGGGAAAACATTCAGTACTTC. Translation gives CASSSPGENIQYF.